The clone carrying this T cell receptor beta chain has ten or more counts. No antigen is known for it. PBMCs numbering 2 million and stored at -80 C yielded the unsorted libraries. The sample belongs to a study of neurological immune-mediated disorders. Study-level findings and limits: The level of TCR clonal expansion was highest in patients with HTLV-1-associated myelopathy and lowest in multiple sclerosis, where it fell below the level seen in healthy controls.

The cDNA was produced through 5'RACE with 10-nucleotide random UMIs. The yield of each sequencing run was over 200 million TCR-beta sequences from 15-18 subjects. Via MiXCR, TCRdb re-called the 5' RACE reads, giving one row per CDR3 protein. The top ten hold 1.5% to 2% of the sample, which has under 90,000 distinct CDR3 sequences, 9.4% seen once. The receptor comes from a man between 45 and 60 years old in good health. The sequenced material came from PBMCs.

DNA of the CDR3: TGCGCCAGCAGCTTCTCAACCGGGAACTACGAGCAGTACTTC. Amino acid sequence: CASSFSTGNYEQYF. The chain links TRBV5-1 to TRBJ2-7, with a tentative D call TRBD2 (5 bases). From germline, CDR1 is SGHRS and CDR2 YFSETQ. Between the trimmed V and J ends, which lost 2 bases and 3 bases, there was a span of 12 bases. The CDR3 extends over 14 amino acids.